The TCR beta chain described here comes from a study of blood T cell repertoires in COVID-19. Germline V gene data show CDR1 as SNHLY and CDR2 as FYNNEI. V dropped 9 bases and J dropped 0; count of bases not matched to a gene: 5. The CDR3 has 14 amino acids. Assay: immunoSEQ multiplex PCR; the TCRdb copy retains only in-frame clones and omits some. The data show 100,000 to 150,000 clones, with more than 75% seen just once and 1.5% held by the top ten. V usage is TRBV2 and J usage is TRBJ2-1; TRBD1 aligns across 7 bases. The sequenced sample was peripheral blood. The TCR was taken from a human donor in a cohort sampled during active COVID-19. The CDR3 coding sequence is TGTGCCAGTGAGGGACAGAGCTCCTACAATGAGCAGTTCTTC. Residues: CASEGQSSYNEQFF.